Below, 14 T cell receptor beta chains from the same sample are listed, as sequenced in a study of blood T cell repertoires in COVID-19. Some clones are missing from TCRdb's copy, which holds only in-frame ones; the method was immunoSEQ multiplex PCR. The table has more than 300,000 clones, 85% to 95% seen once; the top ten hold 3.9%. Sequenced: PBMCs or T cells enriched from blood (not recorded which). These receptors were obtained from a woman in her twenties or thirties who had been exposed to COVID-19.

The CDR3 region is CASSFSGLRISETQYF. The CDR3 DNA is TGTGCCAGCAGCTTTTCGGGACTAAGGATATCTGAGACCCAGTACTTC. This chain connects TRBV5-6 to TRBJ2-5; the match to TRBD2 covers 7 bases. This CDR3 spans 16 amino acids. Germline trimming cut 2 bases from V and 5 bases from J; bases unmatched to any gene: 12. The germline V gene encodes CDR1 SGHDT and CDR2 YYEEEE. The whole variable domain, remainder taken from reference TRBV5-6 and TRBJ2-5, is DAGVTQSPTHLIKTRGQQVTLRCSPKSGHDTVSWYQQALGQGPQFIFQYYEEEERQRGNFPDRFSGHQFPNYSSELNVNALLLGDSALYLCASSFSGLRISETQYFGPGTRLLVL.

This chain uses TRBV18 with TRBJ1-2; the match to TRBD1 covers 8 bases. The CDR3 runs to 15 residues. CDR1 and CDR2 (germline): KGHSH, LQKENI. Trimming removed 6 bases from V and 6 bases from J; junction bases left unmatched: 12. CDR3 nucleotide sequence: TGTGCCAGCTCGCAAGGACAGGGAGAGAAGGATGGCTACACCTTC. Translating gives CASSQGQGEKDGYTF.

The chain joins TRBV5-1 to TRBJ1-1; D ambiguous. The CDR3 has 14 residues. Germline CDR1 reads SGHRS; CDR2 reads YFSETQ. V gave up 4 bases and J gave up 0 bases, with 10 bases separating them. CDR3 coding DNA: TGCGCCAGCAGCCGCACGGGGATGAACACTGAAGCTTTCTTT. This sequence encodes CASSRTGMNTEAFF.

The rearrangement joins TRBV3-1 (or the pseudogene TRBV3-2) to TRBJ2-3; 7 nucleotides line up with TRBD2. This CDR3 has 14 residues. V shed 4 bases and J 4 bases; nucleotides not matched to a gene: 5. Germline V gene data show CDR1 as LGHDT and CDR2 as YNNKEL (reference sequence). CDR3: CASSLGGIPDTQYF. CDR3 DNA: TGTGCCAGCAGCCTCGGGGGGATCCCAGATACGCAGTATTTT.

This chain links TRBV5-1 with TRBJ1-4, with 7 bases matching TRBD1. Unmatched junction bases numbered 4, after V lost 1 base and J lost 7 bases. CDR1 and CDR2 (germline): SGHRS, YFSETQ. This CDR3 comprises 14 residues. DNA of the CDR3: TGCGCCAGCAGCTTGAGGGGGCAGGGTGAAAAACTGTTTTTT. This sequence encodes CASSLRGQGEKLFF.

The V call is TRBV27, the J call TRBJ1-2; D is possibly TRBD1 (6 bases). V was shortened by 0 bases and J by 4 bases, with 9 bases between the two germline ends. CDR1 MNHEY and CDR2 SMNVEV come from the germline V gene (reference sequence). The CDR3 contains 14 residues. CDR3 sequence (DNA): TGTGCCAGCAGTTTATCGCAGGGGCCCTATGGCTACACCTTC. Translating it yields CASSLSQGPYGYTF.

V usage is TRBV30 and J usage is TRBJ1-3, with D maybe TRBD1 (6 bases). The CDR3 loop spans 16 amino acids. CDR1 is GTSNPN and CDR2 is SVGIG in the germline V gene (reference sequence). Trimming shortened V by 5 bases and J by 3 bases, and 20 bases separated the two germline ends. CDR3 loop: CAWLKGHFFGGNTIYF. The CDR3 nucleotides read TGTGCCTGGCTGAAGGGACATTTCTTTGGTGGAAACACCATATATTTT.

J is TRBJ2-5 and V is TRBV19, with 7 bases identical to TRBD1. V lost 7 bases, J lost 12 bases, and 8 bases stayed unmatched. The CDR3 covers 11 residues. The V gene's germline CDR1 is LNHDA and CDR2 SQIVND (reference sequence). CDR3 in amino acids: CASNNRDREYF. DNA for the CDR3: TGTGCCAGTAATAACCGGGACAGAGAGTACTTC.

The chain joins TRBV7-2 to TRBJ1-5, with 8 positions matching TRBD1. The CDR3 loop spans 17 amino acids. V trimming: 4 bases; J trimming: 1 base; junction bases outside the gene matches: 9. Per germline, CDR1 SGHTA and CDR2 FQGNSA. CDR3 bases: TGTGCCAGCAGCTCCTCGCCATACAGGGGGAGCAATCAGCCCCAGCATTTT. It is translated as CASSSSPYRGSNQPQHF.

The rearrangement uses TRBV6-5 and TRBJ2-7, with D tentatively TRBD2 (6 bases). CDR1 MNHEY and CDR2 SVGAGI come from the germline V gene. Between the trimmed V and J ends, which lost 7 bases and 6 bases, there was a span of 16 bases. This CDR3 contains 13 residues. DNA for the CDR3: TGTGCCAGCAAGGGCCCGAGGGACTCCGAGCAGTACTTC. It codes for CASKGPRDSEQYF.

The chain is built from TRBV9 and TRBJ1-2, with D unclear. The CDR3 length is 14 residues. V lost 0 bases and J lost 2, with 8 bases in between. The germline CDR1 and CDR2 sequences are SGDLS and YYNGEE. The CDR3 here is CASSVGPGNYGYTF. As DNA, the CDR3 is TGTGCCAGCAGCGTAGGTCCGGGGAACTATGGCTACACCTTC.

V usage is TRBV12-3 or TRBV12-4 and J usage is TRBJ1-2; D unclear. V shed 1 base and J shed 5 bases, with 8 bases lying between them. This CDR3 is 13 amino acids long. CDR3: CASSLEVGYGYTF. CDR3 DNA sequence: TGTGCCAGCAGTTTAGAGGTCGGGTATGGCTACACCTTC.

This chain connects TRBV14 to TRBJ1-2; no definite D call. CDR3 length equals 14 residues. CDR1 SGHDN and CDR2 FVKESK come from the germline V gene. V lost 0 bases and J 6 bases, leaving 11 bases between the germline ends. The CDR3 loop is CASSQERAMDGYTF. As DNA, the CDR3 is TGTGCCAGCAGCCAAGAGAGGGCAATGGATGGCTACACCTTC.

CDR3 bases: TGTGCCAGCTCACCACTGACTAGCCTGAGGGGCTCCGAGCAGTACTTC. Its protein is CASSPLTSLRGSEQYF. V is TRBV18 and J is TRBJ2-7, with 7 positions matching TRBD2. Germline values: CDR1 KGHSH, CDR2 LQKENI. V shed 1 base and J 6 bases; nucleotides not matched to a gene: 12. CDR3 size: 16 residues.